Each of the 27 T cell receptor beta chains below was sequenced from the same sample in a study of T-cell reconstitution after alpha-beta-depleted transplantation in children (TCRdb year 2016). This sample's treatment or condition label indicates: allogeneic hematopoietic cell transplantation with graft depleted of TCRalphabeta T cells and CD19 B cells. The library relied on PCR. Sequencing used an Illumina HiSeq 2500. To normalize quantification of the TCRbeta repertoire, the TCR libraries were built with molecular barcoding that relied on unique molecular identifiers. The public reads were reprocessed in TCRdb via fastp at Q25 and MiXCR, keeping in-frame beta chains. Records with the same CDR3 protein are collapsed into one entry carrying the most frequent genes and DNA. The sample table lists 800,000 to 1,000,000 distinct CDR3 sequences, about 30% of them with a count of one. The ten top clones hold under 30% of the sample.

Specimen: PBMCs, mostly from graft donor cells, collected 360 days after TCRalphabeta/CD19-depleted stem cell transplant. The receptors shown here come from a boy in the first two years of life who had a stem cell transplant for SCID, so the T cells may come from the graft donor.

This clonotype was observed a few times. The V and J genes are TRBV7-9 and TRBJ1-6; 10 nucleotides line up with TRBD1. CDR3 length: 12 residues. The trim removed 5 bases at V and 14 bases at J, leaving 3 bases unmatched. Germline V gene data show CDR1 as SEHNR and CDR2 as FQNEAQ (reference sequence). This chain's CDR3 is CASSGGQGSLHF. In nucleotides, the CDR3 is TGTGCCAGCAGCGGGGGACAGGGGTCCCTCCACTTT. The variable domain in full, completed from reference TRBV7-9 and TRBJ1-6, reads DTGVSQNPRHKITKRGQNVTFRCDPISEHNRLYWYRQTLGQGPEFLTYFQNEAQLEKSRLLSDRFSAERPKGSFSTLEIQRTEQGDSAMYLCASSGGQGSLHFGNGTRLTVT.

This clonotype showed up just a few times. The chain is built from TRBV2 and TRBJ2-7, with D uncertain. The germline CDR1 and CDR2 sequences are SNHLY and FYNNEI. Trimming removed 6 bases from V and 0 bases from J, with 9 bases in between. CDR3 size: 13 residues. CDR3 coding DNA: TGTGCCAGCAGCACTGAGCTCTCCTACGAGCAGTACTTC. As protein: CASSTELSYEQYF.

This chain joins TRBV3-1 and TRBJ2-5; 9 nucleotides agree with TRBD2. The CDR3 length is 18 residues. V trimming: 2 bases; J trimming: 6 bases; junction bases outside the gene matches: 16. Germline values: CDR1 LGHDT, CDR2 YNNKEL (reference sequence). The CDR3 DNA is TGTGCCAGCAGCCAAAGGAAGGCGACGCGGGGGGGCTGGAAGACCCAGTACTTC. It is translated as CASSQRKATRGGWKTQYF.

This clonotype has a handful of counts. The chain uses TRBV7-2 and TRBJ2-2, with TRBD1 identical over 8 bases. There are 17 residues in the CDR3. Germline V gives CDR1 SGHTA, CDR2 FQGNSA. V dropped 4 bases and J dropped 2; count of bases not matched to a gene: 9. CDR3 amino acids: CASSSPPGQANTGELFF. CDR3 bases: TGTGCCAGCAGCTCACCACCGGGACAGGCAAACACCGGGGAGCTGTTTTTT. Full variable domain (rest looked up from reference TRBV7-2 and TRBJ2-2): GAGVSQSPSNKVTEKGKDVELRCDPISGHTALYWYRQSLGQGLEFLIYFQGNSAPDKSGLPSDRFSAERTGGSVSTLTIQRTQQEDSAVYLCASSSPPGQANTGELFFGEGSRLTVL.

This chain links TRBV20-1 with TRBJ2-5, with a tentative D call TRBD1 (6 bases). CDR3 length equals 13 residues. Trimming stripped 0 bases from V and 5 bases from J, with 10 bases between. Germline assignment: CDR1 DFQATT and CDR2 SNEGSKA (reference sequence). The CDR3 bases are TGCAGTGCTAGAGATGACAGGAGGGAGACCCAGTACTTC. This translates into CSARDDRRETQYF.

CDR3 nucleotide sequence: TGCGCCAGCAGCTTGGCCGAAGGCAGGGGGACCTATGGCTACACCTTC. Translating gives CASSLAEGRGTYGYTF. The V gene is TRBV5-1, the J gene TRBJ1-2, with TRBD1 matching 7 bases. The CDR3 length is 16 residues. In germline, CDR1 is SGHRS, CDR2 YFSETQ. The J segment lost 4 bases and the V segment lost 0 bases, leaving 9 bases of the junction unmatched.

This chain uses TRBV5-5 with TRBJ2-2; no clear D. V dropped 0 bases and J dropped 13 bases, with 13 bases sitting between them. The CDR3 sequence is 13 residues long. Germline lookup yields CDR1 SGHKS and CDR2 YYEKEE (reference sequence). The CDR3 DNA reads TGTGCCAGCAGCTTGGAAGCCTCAAACCTGCTGTTTTTT. This sequence encodes CASSLEASNLLFF.

This clonotype was detected only a few times. CDR3 in DNA: TGCAGCGTAGGGCCTCTGGCCAGGTTCTTC. It specifies CSVGPLARFF. The gene calls are TRBV29-1 and TRBJ2-1, with D unresolved. The CDR3 extends over 10 amino acids. The V end lost 6 bases, the J end lost 15 bases, and 15 bases lay between the germline ends. Looked up from germline, CDR1 is SQVTM and CDR2 is ANQGSEA.

V usage is TRBV7-9 and J usage is TRBJ1-1; D perhaps matches TRBD1 (5 bases). This CDR3 is built from 16 residues. CDR1 and CDR2 from the germline V gene are SEHNR and FQNEAQ (reference sequence). Trimming stripped 5 bases from V and 0 bases from J, with 16 bases between. The CDR3 coding sequence is TGTGCCAGCAGCCCCCAGGGCGGGGGTGTGAACACTGAAGCTTTCTTT. This encodes CASSPQGGGVNTEAFF.

V usage is TRBV20-1 and J usage is TRBJ2-7, with TRBD2 identical over 13 bases. Unmatched junction bases numbered 4, after V lost 5 bases and J lost 0 bases. Germline V lookup: CDR1 DFQATT, CDR2 SNEGSKA (reference sequence). This CDR3 is 15 amino acids long. CDR3 residues: CSAGGLAGSSYEQYF. The CDR3 DNA sequence: TGCAGTGCTGGGGGACTAGCGGGGAGCTCCTACGAGCAGTACTTC.

This clonotype was counted ten times or more. The chain joins TRBV29-1 to TRBJ2-3; possible D gene TRBD2, 5 bases. CDR1 and CDR2 from the germline V gene are SQVTM and ANQGSEA. CDR3 length equals 15 residues. Trimming cost V 5 bases and J 2 bases, with 17 bases left between them. CDR3 coding DNA: TGCAGCGTTCCTACGCCGGGAACACTCACAGATACGCAGTATTTT. Residues: CSVPTPGTLTDTQYF.

The rearrangement uses TRBV7-8 and TRBJ2-2; TRBD1 matches at 12 bases. The CDR3 consists of 17 residues. Germline assignment: CDR1 SGHVS and CDR2 FQNEAQ. J was trimmed by 7 bases and V by 10 bases; bases with no gene match: 16. In DNA, the CDR3 is TGTGCCACCGGAAGGGACCGGGACAGGGGGCCTGGCGGGGAGCTGTTTTTT. Protein product: CATGRDRDRGPGGELFF.

This clonotype was seen ten or more times. The V call is TRBV13, the J call TRBJ2-3; D remains unclear. CDR1 is PRHDT and CDR2 is FYEKMQ in the germline V gene (reference sequence). The CDR3 is 13 amino acids. The V and J ends lost 6 bases and 0 bases respectively, with 7 bases between them. The CDR3: CASSSQSTDTQYF. The CDR3 DNA is TGTGCCAGCAGTTCCCAGAGCACAGATACGCAGTATTTT.

The chain couples TRBV9 to TRBJ2-7, with a possible D match to TRBD2 (5 bases). V was clipped by 2 bases and J by 3 bases, with 18 bases between them. The CDR3 has 16 residues. Per germline, CDR1 SGDLS and CDR2 YYNGEE. CDR3 nucleotides: TGTGCCAGCAGCGTGAGGGCGGCGGACCCCTACTACGAGCAGTACTTC. As protein: CASSVRAADPYYEQYF.

This clonotype was seen only a few times. V and J are TRBV7-6 and TRBJ1-1; D call uncertain. Trimming shortened V by 2 bases and J by 6 bases, and 7 bases separated the two germline ends. The CDR3 spans 12 residues. Germline V lookup: CDR1 SGHVS, CDR2 FNYEAQ. CDR3 DNA sequence: TGTGCCAGCAGCTTACAATTGTCTGAAGCTTTCTTT. It yields the protein CASSLQLSEAFF.

The table lists this clonotype with a few counts. The chain recombines TRBV20-1 with TRBJ2-1; TRBD2 matches 8 bases. J was trimmed by 4 bases and V by 7 bases; bases with no gene match: 9. Per germline, CDR1 DFQATT and CDR2 SNEGSKA (reference sequence). The CDR3 has 14 residues. Here the CDR3 DNA reads TGCAGTGGCCCCAGCGGGGGCCCGTACAATGAGCAGTTCTTC. The encoded protein is CSGPSGGPYNEQFF.

This clonotype was counted a few times. This chain joins TRBV4-1 and TRBJ2-2, with 8 nucleotides matching TRBD1. The CDR3 contains 18 residues. Trimming removed 0 bases from V and 5 bases from J; junction bases left unmatched: 11. CDR1 and CDR2 from the germline V gene are MGHRA and YSYEKL. This CDR3 reads CASSQDNAQGARTGELFF. The CDR3, as DNA: TGCGCCAGCAGCCAAGATAACGCGCAGGGGGCGAGGACCGGGGAGCTGTTTTTT.

The table lists this clonotype with a few counts. The chain combines TRBV27 with TRBJ1-1; D ambiguous. CDR3 length: 14 amino acids. Germline CDR1 MNHEY, CDR2 SMNVEV (reference sequence). Trimming left V 3 bases short and J 1 base short, with 9 bases between. This CDR3 reads CASSFSLANTEAFF. The CDR3 coding sequence is TGTGCCAGCAGTTTTTCTTTAGCGAACACTGAAGCTTTCTTT.

The genes are TRBV5-1 and TRBJ1-5; the D gene is possibly TRBD1 (5 bases). CDR1 and CDR2 from the germline V gene are SGHRS and YFSETQ. This CDR3 region has 15 residues. Trimming shortened V by 4 bases and J by 5 bases, and 16 bases separated the two germline ends. CDR3 residues: CASSPGQGPYQPQHF. For the CDR3, the DNA is TGCGCCAGCAGCCCCGGGCAGGGTCCTTATCAGCCCCAGCATTTT.

This clonotype was detected only a few times. V usage is TRBV20-1 and J usage is TRBJ1-5; D may be TRBD1 (5 bases). The CDR3 runs 14 residues. The V and J ends lost 4 bases and 0 bases respectively, with 10 bases between them. Germline V lookup: CDR1 DFQATT, CDR2 SNEGSKA (reference sequence). This CDR3 is CSAIGQVSNQPQHF. DNA of the CDR3: TGCAGTGCTATCGGACAAGTTAGCAATCAGCCCCAGCATTTT.

This clonotype was counted between two and nine times. The J gene is TRBJ1-4, the V gene TRBV6-5; D is unclear. The length of the CDR3 is 14 residues. Trimming removed 1 base from V and 7 bases from J, with 10 bases in between. Germline CDR1 reads MNHEY; CDR2 reads SVGAGI. For the CDR3, the DNA is TGTGCCAGCAGTTACTTCGGGATTGGTGAAAAACTGTTTTTT. This translates into CASSYFGIGEKLFF.

J is TRBJ1-1 and V is TRBV7-9; a weak D match, TRBD1 (6 bases). The V gene's germline CDR1 is SEHNR and CDR2 FQNEAQ (reference sequence). CDR3 size: 14 residues. Trimming left V 4 bases short and J 6 bases short, with 15 bases between. As DNA, the CDR3 is TGTGCCAGCAGCTCCACAGGGATGCACCCTGAAGCTTTCTTT. This encodes CASSSTGMHPEAFF.

J is TRBJ2-1 and V is TRBV5-1; 13 nucleotides align to TRBD2. Germline trimming cut 1 base from V and 7 bases from J; bases unmatched to any gene: 8. CDR1 and CDR2 (germline): SGHRS, YFSETQ. The CDR3 contains 17 residues. The CDR3 loop is CASSLRQLAGGLNEQFF. CDR3 in DNA: TGCGCCAGCAGCTTGAGGCAACTAGCGGGGGGGCTTAATGAGCAGTTCTTC.

This chain joins TRBV5-8 and TRBJ1-2, with D possibly matching TRBD1 (6 bases). The V gene's germline CDR1 is SGHTS and CDR2 YDEGEE. V was pared by 0 bases and J by 7 bases, with 16 bases between. CDR3 size: 15 residues. The CDR3, as DNA: TGTGCCAGCAGCTTGGACCCAGGGGCGGTGAGTGGCTACACCTTC. Encoded protein: CASSLDPGAVSGYTF.

The chain carries TRBV11-2 and TRBJ1-4, with D possibly being TRBD1 (6 bases). The CDR3 extends over 15 amino acids. V dropped 2 bases and J dropped 7 bases, with 14 bases sitting between them. Germline V gene sequence: CDR1 SGHAT, CDR2 FQNNGV. CDR3: CASSLRAGEGEKLFF. In DNA form, the CDR3 reads TGTGCCAGCAGCTTAAGGGCAGGGGAAGGTGAAAAACTGTTTTTT.

This clonotype was seen a handful of times. The chain joins TRBV11-2 to TRBJ1-1, with 10 bases identical to TRBD1. The CDR3 is made up of 19 amino acids. Germline V gene data show CDR1 as SGHAT and CDR2 as FQNNGV. The J segment lost 0 bases and the V segment lost 5 bases, leaving 15 bases of the junction unmatched. In DNA form, the CDR3 reads TGTGCCAGCAGCATCCGGGACAGGGGCCTTCGGGCCCTGAACACTGAAGCTTTCTTT. Translation: CASSIRDRGLRALNTEAFF.

The rearrangement uses TRBV4-1 and TRBJ1-5, with D unclear. Germline CDR1 and CDR2: MGHRA and YSYEKL. The CDR3 has 15 residues. The V end lost 1 base, the J end lost 5 bases, and 12 bases lay between the germline ends. CDR3 residues: CASSQAIRQDQPQHF. The CDR3 bases are TGCGCCAGCAGCCAAGCGATCCGGCAGGATCAGCCCCAGCATTTT.